This TCR beta chain is drawn from a study of T cell responses to AZD1222 COVID-19 vaccine. Overall study: Pooled samples include second doses given at about 4 or 12 weeks. Whole-study results and caveats: White British donors predominated, females outnumbered males, and clonal diversity was possibly underestimated. Among spike-specific TCRs, nearly half reportedly target unmutated variant regions. Vaccine-related CD4 TCRs covered spike, predominating at 160-218 and 743-854.

Assay: immunoSEQ multiplex PCR; the TCRdb copy retains only in-frame clones and omits some. Here the sample spans roughly 120,000 clones, about nine tenths being singletons. Comment on this clone: Its specificity is unknown.

This CDR3 is 15 amino acids long. Germline V gene data show CDR1 as SGHVS and CDR2 as FNYEAQ. Trimming took off 3 bases at V and 7 bases at J, with 15 bases between the two ends. Sequenced here: peripheral blood, sampled on day 0 of AZD1222 vaccination. The sequence was collected from an adult in good health. The genes are TRBV7-6 and TRBJ1-4; weak D call: TRBD1 (6 bases). The chain's CDR3 is CASSFQQGRAEKLFF. CDR3 DNA: TGTGCCAGCAGCTTCCAACAGGGAAGAGCTGAAAAACTGTTTTTT.